This T cell receptor (beta chain) derives from a study of cytomegalovirus exposure and HLA in healthy donors. The CDR3 loop spans 13 amino acids. Per the germline V gene, CDR1 is SQVTM and CDR2 is ANQGSEA. The V and J ends lost 4 bases and 4 bases, in that order; junction bases with no gene match: 4. This clone was detected only a few times. The PCR was carried out with 60 Vbeta primers and 13 Jbeta primers. Sequencing was performed with immunoSEQ multiplex PCR; in TCRdb, only in-frame clones are kept and a portion is missing. The sample includes about 120,000 clones, 55% to 75% of them seen just once.

The clonotype was recovered from a man between 25 and 39 years old in good health and CMV-seropositive. This chain connects TRBV29-1 to TRBJ2-1; 7 positions agree with TRBD1. Sequencing input: PBMCs. The CDR3 here is CSVGAGGYNEQFF. The CDR3 coding sequence is TGCAGCGTTGGCGCAGGGGGTTACAATGAGCAGTTCTTC.